What follows is one T cell receptor (beta chain) and its context. Antigen specificity is unknown. Healthy adults negative for HIV, lacking recent acute infections or vaccinations, served as donors. This sample stems from a study of shared clonotypes between healthy human individuals. Study as a whole: Plates per donor: three CD4 naive, three CD4 memory, two CD8 naive, one CD8 memory.

From germline, CDR1 is SGDLS and CDR2 YYNGEE. V was shortened by 0 bases and J by 6 bases, with 11 bases between the two germline ends. This CDR3 region has 14 residues. Per sorted-subset replicate PCR, input was around 200 ng DNA, representing 30,000 or so T cell genomes. Libraries were prepared by immunoSEQ multiplex PCR; TCRdb keeps only in-frame clonotypes and omits some of them. Of 1.4 million or so clones listed, approximately 98.5% are singletons. The study, taken as a whole, reports: The rarefaction results pointed to incomplete sorted-subset sequencing despite large depth.

The specimen sequenced was naive CD4+ T cells sorted from blood. Subset reported: CD45RA+ positively selected. The sequence was obtained from a man under 40 in good health. J is TRBJ2-3 and V is TRBV9; TRBD2 is a possible D gene (6 bases). This CDR3 reads CASSVAGDFDTQYF. CDR3 nucleotide sequence: TGTGCCAGCAGCGTAGCTGGGGACTTTGATACGCAGTATTTT.